These 13 T cell receptor beta chains came from one sample sequenced in a study of blood T cell repertoires in COVID-19. The table came from immunoSEQ multiplex PCR; TCRdb's copy has only in-frame clones and leaves some out. Counted here are tens of thousands of clones, over 75% occurring once; the ten biggest clones make up approximately 3%. Material for sequencing was peripheral blood. Every receptor here comes from a woman older than 75 with COVID-19, enrolled during active disease.

The rearrangement joins TRBV4-2 to TRBJ1-5; perhaps TRBD1 as D (6 bases). V was pared by 1 base and J by 4 bases, with 8 bases between. The germline gives CDR1 LGHNA, CDR2 YNFKEQ. The CDR3 loop spans 14 amino acids. The CDR3 DNA reads TGTGCCAGCAGCCAAGGGGACATAAATCAGCCCCAGCATTTT. It is translated as CASSQGDINQPQHF.

The J gene is TRBJ1-1, the V gene TRBV30, with D tentatively TRBD1 (6 bases). V was trimmed by 4 bases and J by 5 bases, leaving 17 bases between them. CDR3 length equals 14 residues. Germline assignment: CDR1 GTSNPN and CDR2 SVGIG (reference sequence). The CDR3 nucleotides read TGTGCCTGGAAAATCTGGGCAGGGGAGACTGAAGCTTTCTTT. Protein: CAWKIWAGETEAFF.

The rearrangement links TRBV28 to TRBJ1-3; D is possibly TRBD1 (6 bases). V dropped 10 bases and J dropped 0 bases, with 13 bases sitting between them. The CDR3 is made up of 14 amino acids. CDR1 and CDR2 (germline): MDHEN, SYDVKM. CDR3 loop: CATKDSRSGNTIYF. In nucleotides, the CDR3 is TGTGCCACCAAGGACAGTCGCTCTGGAAACACCATATATTTT.

The V gene is TRBV10-3, the J gene TRBJ2-7, with 8 bases matching TRBD2. The CDR3 is made up of 14 amino acids. From germline, CDR1 is ENHRY and CDR2 SYGVKD. The ends lost 5 bases at V and 5 bases at J; junction bases unmatched: 8. The CDR3 coding sequence is TGTGCCATCAGTATTTCGGGGGGGCCCCACGAGCAGTACTTC. Translated: CAISISGGPHEQYF.

This clone was detected only once. CDR3 in amino acids: CASSHKVRWREGHDEQYF. CDR3 coding DNA: TGCGCCAGCAGTCACAAGGTTCGATGGCGGGAGGGCCACGACGAGCAGTACTTC. V usage is TRBV23-1 and J usage is TRBJ2-7, with 9 bases fitting TRBD2. TRBV23-1 is an ORF, and what it does is uncertain. The CDR3 covers 18 residues. V lost 3 bases and J lost 5; bases outside the gene matches: 17.

This clone showed up just a few times. The gene calls are TRBV7-6 and TRBJ2-1, with 14 positions matching TRBD2. V shed 5 bases, J shed 7 bases, and the junction held 10 bases outside the gene matches. The CDR3 consists of 17 residues. Per germline, CDR1 SGHVS and CDR2 FNYEAQ. CDR3 nucleotides: TGTGCCAGCAGCCGATTTCCGGGACTAGCGGGGGAAAATGAGCAGTTCTTC. Translation gives CASSRFPGLAGENEQFF.

The J gene is TRBJ2-1, the V gene TRBV4-2; 11 bases agree with TRBD1. The CDR3 spans 15 residues. Trimming removed 2 bases from V and 5 bases from J; junction bases left unmatched: 2. Germline CDR1 is LGHNA and CDR2 is YNFKEQ. CDR3 sequence: CASSQSGQGDNEQFF. CDR3 nucleotide sequence: TGTGCCAGCAGCCAATCGGGACAGGGGGACAATGAGCAGTTCTTC.

The J gene is TRBJ2-5, the V gene TRBV5-4, with 7 bases that match TRBD1. V lost 2 bases and J lost 4; bases outside the gene matches: 5. The germline CDR1 and CDR2 sequences are SGHNT and YYREEE (reference sequence). The CDR3 is made up of 14 amino acids. Here the CDR3 reads CASSFNTGAETQYF. CDR3 DNA sequence: TGTGCCAGCAGCTTTAATACAGGGGCAGAGACCCAGTACTTC.

The V gene is TRBV5-1, the J gene TRBJ1-3; the D is unclear. This CDR3 comprises 14 residues. The ends were cut back, 2 bases at V and 1 base at J, with 7 bases in the middle. The V gene's germline CDR1 is SGHRS and CDR2 YFSETQ. CDR3 loop: CASSLSASGNTIYF. CDR3 in DNA: TGCGCCAGCAGCTTAAGCGCGTCTGGAAACACCATATATTTT.

This chain uses TRBV6-5 with TRBJ2-7; 7 positions agree with TRBD1. Germline trimming cut 7 bases from V and 5 bases from J; bases unmatched to any gene: 11. Looked up from germline, CDR1 is MNHEY and CDR2 is SVGAGI. This CDR3 contains 14 residues. The CDR3 DNA follows: TGTGCCAGCAAAGAGTCAGGGGGTCTCGACGAGCAGTACTTC. It specifies CASKESGGLDEQYF.

The chain is built from TRBV6-5 and TRBJ2-7; 7 positions agree with TRBD1. Germline V gene lookup returns CDR1 MNHEY and CDR2 SVGAGI. The V and J ends lost 5 bases and 4 bases, in that order; junction bases with no gene match: 5. The CDR3 sequence is 13 residues long. The CDR3 nucleotides read TGTGCCAGCAGTAGGGACAGAAATTACGAGCAGTACTTC. Translation gives CASSRDRNYEQYF.

J is TRBJ2-1 and V is TRBV7-3, with TRBD2 matching over 10 bases. The CDR3 has 16 amino acids. The J segment lost 8 bases and the V segment lost 5 bases, leaving 12 bases of the junction unmatched. CDR1 is SGHTA, CDR2 FQGTGA, per germline. CDR3: CASSPNRLAGSHEQFF. For the CDR3, the DNA is TGTGCCAGCAGCCCGAATCGACTAGCGGGTTCTCATGAGCAGTTCTTC.

The chain joins TRBV10-3 to TRBJ2-5; TRBD2 matches at 11 bases. The CDR3 is 15 amino acids. CDR1 is ENHRY and CDR2 is SYGVKD in the germline V gene. Germline trimming cut 6 bases from V and 5 bases from J; bases unmatched to any gene: 8. The CDR3 region has the DNA TGTGCCATCAGCGACATAGCGGGAGGGGGGGAGACCCAGTACTTC. Protein product: CAISDIAGGGETQYF.